This TCR beta chain was observed in a study of patients and donors after allogeneic stem cell transplantation. CDR3 length equals 17 residues. Germline V gene sequence: CDR1 SGHVS, CDR2 FNYEAQ. After removal of 0 bases from V and 3 bases from J, the junction contained 8 bases not matched to a gene. TCRdb used MiXCR to reprocess the RT-PCR reads, holding one entry per CDR3 protein. The top ten hold about a third of the sample, which has just over 55,000 distinct CDR3 sequences, roughly 15% seen once. Sample: blood, either unsorted or a sorted T cell fraction (not recorded which). The chain uses TRBV7-6 and TRBJ2-7, with 10 positions matching TRBD1. The TCR comes from a human donor who was either an allogeneic HSCT recipient or a stem cell or donor lymphocyte infusion donor (not recorded which). It is not recorded whose cells these are; they may come from a transplant donor. The CDR3 DNA follows: TGTGCCAGCAGCTTAGCCCTCCGGGACAGGGGTTACTACGAGCAGTACTTC. This gives the protein CASSLALRDRGYYEQYF.